This record covers a single T cell receptor (beta chain). Its cognate antigen has yet to be identified. The record has no base qualities; no much larger clone is one base away. This entry belongs to a study of blood T cells in healthy people across ages (dated by TCRdb to the mid-2010s). Turning to the overall study: In model experiments, template switching captured roughly one uniquely barcoded TCR beta cDNA molecule for every two T cells. For two donors (one aged 18 to 29 and one aged 80 or older), the study analyzed two additional independent replicas of 1 million unique cDNA reads from the same blood draw. To avoid experimental bias, donors of different ages were distributed randomly across sequencing lanes. Age-related changes in TCR beta repertoire diversity were measured in the study by deep sequencing normalized with unique cDNA molecular identifiers. The donors were divided into four age groups: young (average 16 years), middle-aged (under 40), aged (about 61) and long-lived (roughly 86).

Overall study outcomes, separate from this receptor: As age increased, observed TCR beta diversity per million T cells dropped in a roughly linear way, and a significant reduction was already evident by age 40. Estimates of total diversity based on one million sequenced T cells were regarded as lower bounds and as underestimates. Compared with the aged group, more naive CD4+ T cells, fewer expanded clones and increased TCR diversity were shown by the long-lived group, suggesting age selection. Conclusive comparison of naive and antigen-experienced compartments was prevented by the profiling of bulk unsorted PBMCs. A strong correlation was found between observed TCR beta diversity and the percentage of naive T cells measured by flow cytometry. Because the CMV infection status of the donors was unknown, age-related changes in expanded clonotypes may potentially have been confounded.

Libraries were made using 5' RACE. The reads were generated on an Illumina HiSeq 2500. The second PCR ran for roughly 7 to 12 cycles and used a J-beta primer mix along with a sample-barcoded 5' primer. A unique molecular identifier was introduced onto each TCR beta cDNA molecule by a template-switch 5' adaptor carrying 12 random nucleotides. Each sample yielded at least 3 million CDR3-containing paired-end reads. First-strand cDNA synthesis was performed from all RNA using the Mint cDNA synthesis kit, with priming by a TRBC-specific oligonucleotide. Following uracil-DNA glycosylase treatment, all cDNA underwent a first 18-cycle PCR with the universal primers M1SS and BC2_uni_R. The study's processing was this. Each sample was normalized by randomly selecting 1 million high-quality reads, each carrying a distinct molecular identifier. Instead of being binned into consensus sequences, reads with shared molecular identifiers were discarded. MiTCR, with a Q25 quality threshold and the strictest error-elimination algorithm, was used for CDR3 identification, clonotype clustering and error correction. Lower-bound total TCR beta diversity was estimated with a nonparametric unseen species model using Euler transformation. TCRdb's own reprocessing of the public reads used fastp at Q25 and MiXCR and kept productive beta chains. When rows share a CDR3 protein, they turn into one entry using the most common DNA and genes. The V and J calls were determined by TCRdb, not by the authors. The sample has about 1.4 million distinct CDR3 sequences on record, 45% to 70% of them singletons. 5% to 7% of the sample is held by the ten biggest clonotypes.

Reading the germline V gene gives CDR1 SGHTA and CDR2 FQGNSA. The cysteine opens and the phenylalanine closes a CDR3 of 13 amino acids. Just CDR3 DNA is preserved here, 39 bases in frame from base 1. Systemically healthy Caucasian individuals from Russia, approximately 39 in total and aged about 6 to 95 years, were included as donors. Each donor gave about 9.7 milliliters of peripheral blood, drawn into EDTA-treated Vacutainer tubes. Ficoll-Paque density-gradient centrifugation was used to isolate PBMCs, with at least 6 million per sample. Total RNA was extracted from PBMCs with Trizol reagent, with at least 6 micrograms obtained per sample. The percentages of naive CD45RAhigh/CD27high T cells were determined by flow cytometry on a PBMC aliquot from every donor.

The clonotype originates from a man aged 18 to 29 in good health. Recombination linked TRBV7-2 to TRBJ2-4; the D segment cannot be called with confidence. With the DNA end fitting TRBJ2-7 better, the J assignment may be wrong. The source material was blood. The sequenced DNA is TGTGCCAGCAGAGAGACGGCCTCCTACGAGCAGTACTTC. It translates to CASRETASYEQYF.